Listed below are T cell receptor beta chains from one sample, sequenced in a study of blood T cell repertoires in COVID-19. Clones were read by immunoSEQ multiplex PCR, and TCRdb kept only the in-frame ones, dropping some. The table includes about 240,000 clones, just under 85% detected once. The source material was peripheral blood. The source is a woman in her fifties or sixties with active or convalescent COVID-19. Each CDR3 is given with its conserved first and last residue. D genes are given only for firm matches. Clone size appears in some rows only: once, few, many, or a class for an expanded clone.

j_gene	v_gene	d_gene	abundance	CDR3aa	CDR3nt
TRBJ2-3	TRBV6-5	TRBD1	NA	CASSYSRTGNTDTQYF	TGTGCCAGCAGTTACTCGAGGACAGGGAACACAGATACGCAGTATTTT
TRBJ2-1	TRBV7-8	TRBD2	NA	CASRPGVERGGWNEQFF	TGTGCCAGCAGACCTGGGGTGGAGCGGGGCGGGTGGAATGAGCAGTTCTTC
TRBJ1-4	TRBV27	TRBD1	few	CASSAGTGGAKEKLFF	TGTGCCAGCAGTGCCGGGACAGGGGGTGCTAAAGAAAAACTGTTTTTT
TRBJ2-1	TRBV2	TRBD2	many	CASRGGSSYNEQFF	TGTGCCAGCAGGGGGGGGAGCTCCTACAATGAGCAGTTCTTC
TRBJ1-2	TRBV6-5	NA	NA	CASRAVWGYTF	TGTGCCAGCAGGGCTGTGTGGGGCTACACCTTC
TRBJ2-7	TRBV6-5	TRBD2	NA	CASSRGGTTDYEQYF	TGTGCCAGCAGTCGGGGAGGGACTACCGACTACGAGCAGTACTTC
TRBJ2-1	TRBV7-9	TRBD2	NA	CASSSLLAGLANEQFF	TGTGCCAGCTCCTCTTTACTAGCGGGTCTGGCCAATGAGCAGTTCTTC
TRBJ1-6	TRBV7-6	NA	NA	CASSLYAGKDNSPLHF	TGTGCCAGCAGCTTATATGCAGGGAAGGATAATTCACCCCTCCACTTT
TRBJ2-1	TRBV24-1	TRBD1	NA	CATSDIKDRGNNEQFF	TGTGCCACCAGTGATATTAAGGACAGGGGGAACAATGAGCAGTTCTTC
TRBJ2-1	TRBV27	TRBD1	NA	CASISLRDRAEQFF	TGTGCCAGCATTTCTCTGAGGGACAGGGCTGAGCAGTTCTTC
TRBJ2-4	TRBV10-3	NA	NA	CAISLRGEGHQYF	TGTGCCATCAGTTTAAGGGGGGAGGGGCACCAGTACTTC
TRBJ2-3	TRBV7-9	TRBD2	few	CASSPWGLAGGTDTQYF	TGTGCCAGCAGCCCGTGGGGACTAGCGGGAGGGACAGATACGCAGTATTTT
TRBJ2-1	TRBV3-1/TRBV3-2	NA	once	CASSQGSTSVEQFF	TGTGCCAGCAGCCAAGGATCAACTAGTGTTGAGCAGTTCTTC
TRBJ2-3	TRBV9	NA	NA	CASSAGQTDTQYF	TGTGCCAGCAGCGCCGGACAGACAGATACGCAGTATTTT
TRBJ2-1	TRBV9	TRBD2	NA	CASSARSSGSSYNEQFF	TGTGCCAGCAGCGCGAGGTCTAGCGGGAGTTCATACAATGAGCAGTTCTTC
TRBJ1-2	TRBV15	NA	NA	CATSRVADRNLAF	TGTGCCACCAGCAGAGTGGCGGACAGAAATTTAGCCTTC
TRBJ2-2	TRBV11-3	NA	once	CASSPGVNTGELFF	TGTGCCAGCAGCCCGGGGGTCAACACCGGGGAGCTGTTTTTT
TRBJ2-2	TRBV9	NA	NA	CASSVSPRDTGELFF	TGTGCCAGCAGCGTGAGCCCGCGGGACACCGGGGAGCTGTTTTTT
TRBJ2-1	TRBV28	NA	NA	CASSFEAGEQFF	TGTGCCAGCAGTTTCGAGGCGGGAGAGCAGTTCTTC
TRBJ2-5	TRBV6-4	NA	NA	CASSVELLETQYF	TGTGCCAGCAGTGTGGAGCTACTCGAGACCCAGTACTTC
TRBJ2-3	TRBV6-5	NA	NA	CASSYGLPAVDTQYF	TGTGCCAGCAGTTACGGACTACCAGCCGTAGATACGCAGTATTTT
TRBJ1-1	TRBV4-1	NA	once	CASSQDRGSNTEAFF	TGCGCCAGCAGCCAAGACCGTGGCTCGAACACTGAAGCTTTCTTT
TRBJ2-1	TRBV6-2/TRBV6-3	TRBD2	NA	CASSYGIAGRYNEQFF	TGTGCCAGCAGTTACGGTATAGCGGGGCGCTACAATGAGCAGTTCTTC
TRBJ2-3	TRBV18	TRBD2	NA	CASSSLAGGPPSTDTQYF	TGTGCCAGCTCATCACTAGCGGGGGGCCCCCCTAGCACAGATACGCAGTATTTT
TRBJ2-5	TRBV21-1	NA	NA	CASSKRCHETQYF	TGTGCCAGCAGCAAGCGGTGTCATGAGACCCAGTACTTC
TRBJ2-3	TRBV27	TRBD1	NA	CASSRTGSDWDTQYF	TGTGCCAGCAGTCGGACAGGGAGCGACTGGGATACGCAGTATTTT
TRBJ2-7	TRBV19	NA	NA	CASSSVYEQYF	TGTGCCAGTAGCTCTGTATACGAGCAGTACTTC
TRBJ2-3	TRBV19	TRBD2	NA	CASGRFGSGGVHGSDTQYF	TGTGCCAGTGGTCGTTTCGGGAGCGGGGGAGTGCACGGGTCAGATACGCAGTATTTT
TRBJ2-7	TRBV11-3	TRBD2	NA	CASSVRLAGGYYEQYF	TGTGCCAGCAGCGTCAGACTAGCGGGAGGGTATTACGAGCAGTACTTC
TRBJ2-7	TRBV3-1/TRBV3-2	TRBD2	NA	CASSQGASGTYEQYF	TGTGCCAGCAGCCAAGGGGCTAGCGGGACCTACGAGCAGTACTTC
TRBJ1-3	TRBV11-2	TRBD1	NA	CASGVRTGSGNTIYF	TGTGCCAGCGGGGTCAGGACAGGGTCTGGAAACACCATATATTTT
TRBJ1-2	TRBV7-9	NA	few	CASSPLGGPGYTF	TGTGCCAGCAGCCCCCTCGGGGGTCCTGGCTACACCTTC
TRBJ1-1	TRBV7-9	NA	NA	CASLFSGDMKGEAFF	TGTGCCAGCTTATTTTCCGGGGACATGAAGGGTGAAGCTTTCTTT
TRBJ1-1	TRBV5-6	TRBD1	NA	CASSRDRGLGTEAFF	TGTGCCAGCAGCCGGGACAGGGGTTTGGGCACTGAAGCTTTCTTT
TRBJ2-3	TRBV19	TRBD2	NA	CASRPGGTDTQYF	TGTGCCAGTAGGCCGGGGGGAACAGATACGCAGTATTTT
TRBJ2-2	TRBV11-2	TRBD2	NA	CASSRGGALTGELFF	TGTGCCAGCAGTCGCGGGGGGGCATTGACCGGGGAGCTGTTTTTT
TRBJ2-2	TRBV7-3	NA	NA	CASSLGGSMGELFF	TGTGCCAGCAGCTTAGGCGGATCAATGGGGGAGCTGTTTTTT